The 6 T cell receptor beta chains presented below share a single source sample, sequenced in a study of blood T cells in healthy people across ages. A J-beta primer mix and a sample-barcoded 5' primer were used in a second PCR of about 6 to 12 cycles. TCRdb recomputed calls from the 5' RACE reads with MiXCR, one row per CDR3 protein. The sample has 600,000 to 650,000 distinct CDR3 sequences, roughly 53% seen once. Sample: blood. The receptors stem from a man between 60 and 75 years old in good health.

Many counts were recorded for this clonotype. The chain combines TRBV4-1 with TRBJ2-5; D is tentatively TRBD1 or TRBD2 (5 bases each). The V gene's germline CDR1 is MGHRA and CDR2 YSYEKL. The V end lost 4 bases, the J end lost 4 bases, and 16 bases lay between the germline ends. The CDR3 extends over 15 amino acids. The CDR3 sequence is CASSPEGQGRETQYF. The CDR3 region has the DNA TGCGCCAGCAGCCCCGAGGGGCAGGGTAGAGAGACCCAGTACTTC.

A remark on this clonotype: Germline is not matched at one junction end, which may reflect a read error. The genes are TRBV5-1 and TRBJ1-2; a possible D gene is TRBD1 (6 bases). CDR3 length equals 12 residues. From germline, CDR1 is SGHRS and CDR2 YFSETQ. CDR3 DNA sequence: TGCGCCAGCAGCTCCGGACAGCCTGGCTACATCTTC. This codes for CASSSGQPGYIF.

V usage is TRBV28 and J usage is TRBJ2-1; no clear D. Deletions cut 6 bases from V and 2 bases from J, with 11 bases between. The germline CDR1 and CDR2 sequences are MDHEN and SYDVKM. This CDR3 contains 14 residues. CDR3 loop: CASSITATYNEQFF. The CDR3 DNA follows: TGTGCCAGCAGCATTACAGCTACCTACAATGAGCAGTTCTTC.

The gene calls are TRBV12-3 or TRBV12-4 and TRBJ2-7; D remains ambiguous. The V and J ends lost 5 bases and 7 bases respectively, with 15 bases between them. The CDR3 contains 13 residues. The CDR3 DNA reads TGTGCCAGCAGTCCCTCCGGAGATCGGGAGCAGTACTTC. It is translated as CASSPSGDREQYF.

For the CDR3, the DNA is TGTGCCAGTAGTCCGCTGACAGGGGGCGGTGGCTACACCTTC. Translation gives CASSPLTGGGGYTF. V and J are TRBV19 and TRBJ1-2; 10 bases agree with TRBD1. Germline V CDR1 and CDR2: LNHDA, SQIVND (reference sequence). The CDR3 is made up of 14 amino acids. Germline trimming cut 5 bases from V and 7 bases from J; bases unmatched to any gene: 7.

This clonotype has just one count. The gene calls are TRBV9 and TRBJ2-4; 8 bases agree with TRBD1. Gene TRBJ2-5 matches the end of the DNA better, so the J call may be wrong. The germline V gene encodes CDR1 SGDLS and CDR2 YYNGEE. This CDR3 is 17 amino acids long. This CDR3 reads CASSSRGLTGAGETQYF. The CDR3 nucleotides are TGTGCCAGCAGCTCCAGGGGCCTGACAGGGGCGGGAGAGACCCAGTACTTC.